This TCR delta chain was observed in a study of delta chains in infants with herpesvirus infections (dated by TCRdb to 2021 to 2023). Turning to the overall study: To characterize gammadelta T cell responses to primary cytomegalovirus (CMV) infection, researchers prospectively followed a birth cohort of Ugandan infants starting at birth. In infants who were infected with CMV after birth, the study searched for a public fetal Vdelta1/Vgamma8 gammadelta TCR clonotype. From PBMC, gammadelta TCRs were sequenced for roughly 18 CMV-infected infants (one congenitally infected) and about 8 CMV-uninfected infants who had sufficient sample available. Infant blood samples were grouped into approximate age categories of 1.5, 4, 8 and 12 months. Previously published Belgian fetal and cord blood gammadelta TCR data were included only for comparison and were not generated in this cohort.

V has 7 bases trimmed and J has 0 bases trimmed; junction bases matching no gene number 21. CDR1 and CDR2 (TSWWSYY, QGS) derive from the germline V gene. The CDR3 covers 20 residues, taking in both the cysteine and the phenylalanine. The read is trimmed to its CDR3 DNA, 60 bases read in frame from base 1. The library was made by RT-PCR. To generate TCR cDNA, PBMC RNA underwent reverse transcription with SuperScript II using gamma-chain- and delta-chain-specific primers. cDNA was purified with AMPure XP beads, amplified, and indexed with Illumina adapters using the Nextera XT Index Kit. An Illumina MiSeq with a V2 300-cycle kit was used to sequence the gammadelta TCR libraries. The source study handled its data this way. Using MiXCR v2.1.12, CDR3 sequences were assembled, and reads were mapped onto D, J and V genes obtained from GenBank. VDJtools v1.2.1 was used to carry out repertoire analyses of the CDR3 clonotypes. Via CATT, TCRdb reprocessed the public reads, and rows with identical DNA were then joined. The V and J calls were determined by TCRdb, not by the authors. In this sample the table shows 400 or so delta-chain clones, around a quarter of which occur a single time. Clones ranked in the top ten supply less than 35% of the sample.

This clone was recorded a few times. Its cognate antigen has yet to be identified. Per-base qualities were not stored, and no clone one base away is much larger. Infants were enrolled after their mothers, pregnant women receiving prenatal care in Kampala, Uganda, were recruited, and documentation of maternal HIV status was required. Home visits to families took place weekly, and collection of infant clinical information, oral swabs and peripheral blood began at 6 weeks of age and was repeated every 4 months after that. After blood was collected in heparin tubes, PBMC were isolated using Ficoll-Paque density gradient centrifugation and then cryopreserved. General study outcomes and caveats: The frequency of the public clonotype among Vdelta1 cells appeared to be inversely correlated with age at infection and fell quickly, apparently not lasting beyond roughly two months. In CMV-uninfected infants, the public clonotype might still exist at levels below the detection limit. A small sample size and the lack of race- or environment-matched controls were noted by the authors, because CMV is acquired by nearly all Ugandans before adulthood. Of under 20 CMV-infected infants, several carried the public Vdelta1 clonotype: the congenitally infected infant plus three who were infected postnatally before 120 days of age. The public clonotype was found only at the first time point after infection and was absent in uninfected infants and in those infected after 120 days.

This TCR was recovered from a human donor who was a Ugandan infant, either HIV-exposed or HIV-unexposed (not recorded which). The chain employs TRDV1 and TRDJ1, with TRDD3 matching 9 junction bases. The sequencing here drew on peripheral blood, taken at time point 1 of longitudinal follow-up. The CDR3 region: CALASPSPTGGIRYTDKLIF. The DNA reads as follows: TGTGCTCTTGCCTCCCCTTCCCCTACTGGGGGAATCCGCTACACCGATAAACTCATCTTT.